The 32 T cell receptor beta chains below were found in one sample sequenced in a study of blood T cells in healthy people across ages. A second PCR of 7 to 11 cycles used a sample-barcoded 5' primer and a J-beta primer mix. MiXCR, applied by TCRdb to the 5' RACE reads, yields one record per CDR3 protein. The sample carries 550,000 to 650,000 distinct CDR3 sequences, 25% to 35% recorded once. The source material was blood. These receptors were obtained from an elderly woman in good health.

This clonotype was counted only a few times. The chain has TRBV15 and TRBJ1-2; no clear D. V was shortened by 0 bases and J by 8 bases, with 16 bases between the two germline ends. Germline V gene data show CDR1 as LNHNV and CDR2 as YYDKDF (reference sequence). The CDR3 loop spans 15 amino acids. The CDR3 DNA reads TGTGCCACCAGCAGAGACGAGGGTTCGCCTGGGGGCTACACCTTC. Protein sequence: CATSRDEGSPGGYTF.

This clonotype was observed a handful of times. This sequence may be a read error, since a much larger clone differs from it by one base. CDR3 DNA: TGTGCCAGCAGTTTAGCGGGGGGACAGGGAAAGAATGAGCAGTTCTTC. This sequence encodes CASSLAGGQGKNEQFF. The rearrangement links TRBV12-3 or TRBV12-4 to TRBJ2-1, with TRBD1 identical over 9 bases. V shed 0 bases, J shed 7 bases, and the junction held 7 bases outside the gene matches. This CDR3 contains 16 residues.

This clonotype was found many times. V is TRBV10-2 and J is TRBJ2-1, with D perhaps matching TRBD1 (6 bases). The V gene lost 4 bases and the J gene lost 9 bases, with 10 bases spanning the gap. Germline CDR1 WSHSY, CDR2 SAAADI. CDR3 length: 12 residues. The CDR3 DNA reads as TGCGCCAGCAGTGGACAGGATCCTGAGCAGTTCTTC. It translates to CASSGQDPEQFF.

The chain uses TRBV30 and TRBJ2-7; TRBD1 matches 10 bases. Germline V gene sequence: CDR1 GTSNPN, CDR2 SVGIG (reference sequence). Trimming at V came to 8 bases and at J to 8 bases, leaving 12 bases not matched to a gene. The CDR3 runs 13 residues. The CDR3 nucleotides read TGTGCCCATGGTCGGGGACAGGGGTATAAGCAGTACTTC. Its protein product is CAHGRGQGYKQYF.

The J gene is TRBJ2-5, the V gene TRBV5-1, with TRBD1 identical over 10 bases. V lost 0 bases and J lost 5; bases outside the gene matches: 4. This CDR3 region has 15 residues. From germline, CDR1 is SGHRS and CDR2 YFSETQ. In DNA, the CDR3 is TGCGCCAGCAGCTTGGGACAGGGGGCATGGGAGACCCAGTACTTC. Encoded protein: CASSLGQGAWETQYF.

CDR3 sequence (DNA): TGTGCCAGCAGTACGAACAGGGGATGCTATGGCTACACCTTC. Its protein product is CASSTNRGCYGYTF. This chain uses TRBV28 with TRBJ1-2, with 7 bases fitting TRBD1. In germline, CDR1 is MDHEN, CDR2 SYDVKM. This CDR3 is built from 14 residues. J lost 4 bases, V lost 5 bases, and 7 bases had no gene match.

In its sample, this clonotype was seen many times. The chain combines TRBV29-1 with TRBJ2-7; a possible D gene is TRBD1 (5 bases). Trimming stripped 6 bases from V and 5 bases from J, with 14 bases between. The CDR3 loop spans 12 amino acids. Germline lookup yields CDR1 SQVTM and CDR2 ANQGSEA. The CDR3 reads CSVGKGSHEQYF. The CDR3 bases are TGCAGCGTGGGCAAGGGGTCCCACGAGCAGTACTTC.

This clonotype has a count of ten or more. The CDR3 DNA reads as TGTGCCAGCAGCCGAGGGGGGTCTAGCGGGGCCGGTGAGCAGTTCTTC. It translates to CASSRGGSSGAGEQFF. The chain couples TRBV7-3 to TRBJ2-1; 9 bases agree with TRBD2. V was pared by 5 bases and J by 9 bases, with 14 bases of the junction left unmatched. The CDR3 consists of 16 residues. The germline V gene encodes CDR1 SGHTA and CDR2 FQGTGA.

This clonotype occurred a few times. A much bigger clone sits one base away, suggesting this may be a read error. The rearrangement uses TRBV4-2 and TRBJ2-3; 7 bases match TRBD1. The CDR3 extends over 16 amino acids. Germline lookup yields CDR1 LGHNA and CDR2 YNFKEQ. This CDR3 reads CASSQEAGGNTDMQYF. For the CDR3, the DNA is TGTGCCAGCAGCCAAGAAGCAGGGGGAAACACAGATATGCAGTATTTT.

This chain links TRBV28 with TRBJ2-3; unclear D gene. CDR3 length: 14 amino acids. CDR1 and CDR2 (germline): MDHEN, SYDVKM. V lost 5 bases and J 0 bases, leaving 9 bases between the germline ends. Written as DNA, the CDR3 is TGTGCCAGCAGTCCTTTAGACAGCACAGATACGCAGTATTTT. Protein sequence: CASSPLDSTDTQYF.

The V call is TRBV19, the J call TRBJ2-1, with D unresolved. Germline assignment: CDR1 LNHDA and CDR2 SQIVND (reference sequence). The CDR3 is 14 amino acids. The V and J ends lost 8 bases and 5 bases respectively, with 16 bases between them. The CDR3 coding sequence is TGTGCCAGTTCAAGGAACTGGGCAGACAATGAGCAGTTCTTC. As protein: CASSRNWADNEQFF.

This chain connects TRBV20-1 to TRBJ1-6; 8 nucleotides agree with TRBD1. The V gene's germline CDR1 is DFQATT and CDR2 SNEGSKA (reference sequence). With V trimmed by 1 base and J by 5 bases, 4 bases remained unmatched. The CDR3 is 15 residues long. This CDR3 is CSARGTTGDNSPLHF. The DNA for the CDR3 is TGCAGTGCTAGAGGAACGACAGGGGATAATTCACCCCTCCACTTT.

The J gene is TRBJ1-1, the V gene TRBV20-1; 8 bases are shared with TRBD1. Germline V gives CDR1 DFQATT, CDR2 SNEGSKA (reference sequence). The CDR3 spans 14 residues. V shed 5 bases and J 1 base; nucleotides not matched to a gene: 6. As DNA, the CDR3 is TGCAGTGCTGGGGGCAGGGGGCGGAACACTGAAGCTTTCTTT. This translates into CSAGGRGRNTEAFF.

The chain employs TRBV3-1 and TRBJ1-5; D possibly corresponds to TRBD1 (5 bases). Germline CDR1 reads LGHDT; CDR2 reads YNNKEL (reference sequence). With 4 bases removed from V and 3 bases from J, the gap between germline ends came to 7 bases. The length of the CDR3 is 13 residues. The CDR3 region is CASSRGYNQPQHF. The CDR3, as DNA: TGTGCCAGCAGCCGGGGGTACAATCAGCCCCAGCATTTT.

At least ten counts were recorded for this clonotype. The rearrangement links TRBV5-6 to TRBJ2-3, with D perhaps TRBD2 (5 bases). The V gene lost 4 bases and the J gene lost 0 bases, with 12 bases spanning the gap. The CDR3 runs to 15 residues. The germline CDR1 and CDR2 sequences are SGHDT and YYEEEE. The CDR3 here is CASSPSGRSTDTQYF. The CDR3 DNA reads TGTGCCAGCAGCCCGAGCGGCCGTAGCACAGATACGCAGTATTTT.

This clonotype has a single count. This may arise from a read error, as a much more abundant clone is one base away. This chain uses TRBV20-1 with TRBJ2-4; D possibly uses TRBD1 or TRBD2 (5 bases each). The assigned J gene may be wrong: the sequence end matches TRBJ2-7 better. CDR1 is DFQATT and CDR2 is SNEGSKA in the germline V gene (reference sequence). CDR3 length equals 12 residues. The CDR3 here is CRARLLGDEQYF. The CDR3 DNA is TGCAGGGCTAGGTTGCTGGGGGACGAGCAGTACTTC.

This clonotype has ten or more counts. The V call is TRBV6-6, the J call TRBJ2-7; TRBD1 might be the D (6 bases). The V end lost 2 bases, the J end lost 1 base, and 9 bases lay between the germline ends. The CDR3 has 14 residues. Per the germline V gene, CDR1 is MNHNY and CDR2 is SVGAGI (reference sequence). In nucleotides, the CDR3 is TGTGCCAGCAGTTACACGGACAGATCCTACGAGCAGTACTTC. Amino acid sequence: CASSYTDRSYEQYF.

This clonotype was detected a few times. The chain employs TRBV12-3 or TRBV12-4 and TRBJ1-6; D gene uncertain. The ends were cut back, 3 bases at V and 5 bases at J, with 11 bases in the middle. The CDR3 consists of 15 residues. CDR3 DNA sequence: TGTGCCAGCAGTTTCGGGCAGGTGAATAATTCACCCCTCCACTTT. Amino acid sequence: CASSFGQVNNSPLHF.

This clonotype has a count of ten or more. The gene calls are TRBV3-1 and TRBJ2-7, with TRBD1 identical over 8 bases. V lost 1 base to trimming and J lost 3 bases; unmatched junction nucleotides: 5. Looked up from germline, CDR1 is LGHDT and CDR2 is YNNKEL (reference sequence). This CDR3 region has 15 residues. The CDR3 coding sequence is TGTGCCAGCAGCCAAGGCTTGGACAGGGTCTACGAGCAGTACTTC. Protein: CASSQGLDRVYEQYF.

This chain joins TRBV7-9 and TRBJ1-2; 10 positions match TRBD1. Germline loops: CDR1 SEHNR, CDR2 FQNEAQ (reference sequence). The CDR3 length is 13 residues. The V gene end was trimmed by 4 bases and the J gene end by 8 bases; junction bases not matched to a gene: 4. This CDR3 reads CASSYDRGLGYTF. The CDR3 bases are TGTGCCAGCAGCTATGACAGGGGGCTGGGCTACACCTTC.

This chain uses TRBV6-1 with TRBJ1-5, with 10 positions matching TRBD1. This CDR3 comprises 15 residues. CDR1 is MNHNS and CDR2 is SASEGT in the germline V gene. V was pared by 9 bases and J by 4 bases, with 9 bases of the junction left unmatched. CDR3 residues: CASRPGQGPNQPQHF. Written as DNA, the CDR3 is TGTGCCAGTAGACCGGGACAGGGGCCAAATCAGCCCCAGCATTTT.

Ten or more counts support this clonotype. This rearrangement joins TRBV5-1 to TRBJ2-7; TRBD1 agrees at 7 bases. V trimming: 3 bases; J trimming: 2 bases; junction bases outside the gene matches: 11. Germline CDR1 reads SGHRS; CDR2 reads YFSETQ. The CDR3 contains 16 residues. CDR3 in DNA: TGCGCCAGCAGCTGGGGAAACAGGGGTCTCGCCTACGAGCAGTACTTC. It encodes CASSWGNRGLAYEQYF.

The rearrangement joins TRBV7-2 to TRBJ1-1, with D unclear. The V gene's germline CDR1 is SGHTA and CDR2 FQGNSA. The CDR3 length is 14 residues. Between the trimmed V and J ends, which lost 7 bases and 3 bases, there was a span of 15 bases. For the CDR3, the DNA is TGTGCCAGCACAATAGGGTACGGGGACACTGAAGCTTTCTTT. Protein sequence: CASTIGYGDTEAFF.

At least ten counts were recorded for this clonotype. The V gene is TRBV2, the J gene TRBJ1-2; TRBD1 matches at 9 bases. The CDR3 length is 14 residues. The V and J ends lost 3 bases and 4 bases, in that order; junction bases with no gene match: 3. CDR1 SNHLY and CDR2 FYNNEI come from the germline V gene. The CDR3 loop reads CASSDGTGLYGYTF. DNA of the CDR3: TGTGCCAGCAGTGATGGGACAGGGCTCTATGGCTACACCTTC.

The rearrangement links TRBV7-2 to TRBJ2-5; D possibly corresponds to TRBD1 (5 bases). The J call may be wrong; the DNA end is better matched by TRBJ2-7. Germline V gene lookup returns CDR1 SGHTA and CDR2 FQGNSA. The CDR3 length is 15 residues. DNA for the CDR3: TGTGCCAGCAGCTTAGAGGGCAGGGTAGGGAACGAGCAGTACTTC. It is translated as CASSLEGRVGNEQYF.

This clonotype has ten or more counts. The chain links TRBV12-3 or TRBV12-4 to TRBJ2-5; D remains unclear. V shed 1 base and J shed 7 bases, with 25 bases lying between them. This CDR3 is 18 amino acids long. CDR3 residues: CASSLVLSGVVGPRTQYF. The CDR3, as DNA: TGTGCCAGCAGTTTAGTTCTTTCTGGGGTCGTGGGCCCTCGGACCCAGTACTTC.

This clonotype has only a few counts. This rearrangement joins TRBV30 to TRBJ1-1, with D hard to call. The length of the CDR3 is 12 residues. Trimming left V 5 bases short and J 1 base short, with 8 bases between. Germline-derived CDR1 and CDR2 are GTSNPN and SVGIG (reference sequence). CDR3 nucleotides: TGTGCCTGGGAGGATAGGAACACTGAAGCTTTCTTT. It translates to CAWEDRNTEAFF.

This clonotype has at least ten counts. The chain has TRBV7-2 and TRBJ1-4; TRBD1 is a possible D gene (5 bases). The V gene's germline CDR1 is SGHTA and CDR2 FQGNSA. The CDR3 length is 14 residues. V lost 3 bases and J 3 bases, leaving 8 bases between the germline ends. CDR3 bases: TGTGCCAGCAGCTTGGGGGATGCTAATGAAAAACTGTTTTTT. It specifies CASSLGDANEKLFF.

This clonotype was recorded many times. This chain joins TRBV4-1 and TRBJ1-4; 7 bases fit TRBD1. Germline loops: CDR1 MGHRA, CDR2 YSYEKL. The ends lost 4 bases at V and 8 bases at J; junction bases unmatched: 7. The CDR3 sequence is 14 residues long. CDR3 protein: CASSPGQENEKLFF. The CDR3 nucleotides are TGCGCCAGCAGCCCCGGACAGGAGAACGAAAAACTGTTTTTT.

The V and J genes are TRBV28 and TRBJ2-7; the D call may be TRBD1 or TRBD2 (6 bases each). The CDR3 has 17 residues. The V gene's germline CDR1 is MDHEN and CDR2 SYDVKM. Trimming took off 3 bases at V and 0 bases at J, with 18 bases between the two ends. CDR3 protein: CASSFPLKGGSSYEQYF. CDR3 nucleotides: TGTGCCAGCAGTTTCCCCCTGAAGGGGGGCAGCTCCTACGAGCAGTACTTC.

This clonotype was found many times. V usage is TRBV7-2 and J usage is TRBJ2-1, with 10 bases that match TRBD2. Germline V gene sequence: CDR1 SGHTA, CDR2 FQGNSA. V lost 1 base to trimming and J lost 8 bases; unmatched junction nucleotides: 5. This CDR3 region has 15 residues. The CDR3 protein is CASSLELAGPDEQFF. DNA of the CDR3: TGTGCCAGCAGCTTAGAACTAGCGGGGCCGGATGAGCAGTTCTTC.

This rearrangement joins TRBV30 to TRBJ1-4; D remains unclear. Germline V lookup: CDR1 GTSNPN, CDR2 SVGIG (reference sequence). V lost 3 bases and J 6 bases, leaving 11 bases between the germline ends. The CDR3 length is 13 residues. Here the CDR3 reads CAWRGGGHEKLFF. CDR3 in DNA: TGTGCCTGGAGGGGAGGTGGTCATGAAAAACTGTTTTTT.